This T cell receptor (beta chain) emerged from a study of T-cell memory formation after mild COVID-19. Study-level information: Largely, the TCR clusters proved donor specific.

This clonotype turned up a few times. Antigen unknown. Via MiXCR, TCRdb re-called the 5' RACE reads, giving one row per CDR3 protein. The data show roughly 140,000 distinct CDR3 sequences, around 15% seen once. Trimming pared 5 bases from V and 4 bases from J, leaving 15 bases between. The CDR3 runs to 15 residues. Per germline, CDR1 MGHRA and CDR2 YSYEKL. Study-level findings and limits: Contracting clones from day 15 to 85 showed balanced CD4/CD8; later expanders favored CD4+. Contracting clones localized mainly to CM and EM when CD4+ and mainly to EMRA when CD8+. Some clones that responded turned up in pre-infection memory, which suggests that cross-reactive memory joined in.

The sequencing sample was made of PBMCs or a T cell subset sorted from them (not recorded which). This receptor was identified in an adult woman who had mild COVID-19 (a few samples of this study predate the infection). Cell type and time point are not known. The chain recombines TRBV4-1 with TRBJ2-1, with D perhaps TRBD2 (6 bases). CDR3 sequence: CASSVPAGRYNEQFF. CDR3 bases: TGCGCCAGCAGCGTACCGGCGGGGAGGTACAATGAGCAGTTCTTC.